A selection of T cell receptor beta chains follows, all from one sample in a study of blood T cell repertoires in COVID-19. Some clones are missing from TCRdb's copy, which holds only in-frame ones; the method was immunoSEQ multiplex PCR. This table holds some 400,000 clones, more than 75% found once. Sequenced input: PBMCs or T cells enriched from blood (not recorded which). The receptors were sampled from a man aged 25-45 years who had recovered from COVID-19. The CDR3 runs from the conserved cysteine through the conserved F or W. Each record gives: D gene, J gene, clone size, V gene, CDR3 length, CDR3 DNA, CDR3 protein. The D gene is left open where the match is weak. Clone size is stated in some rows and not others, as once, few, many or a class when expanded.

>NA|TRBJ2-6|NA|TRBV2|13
TGTGCCACCCGAGGGCAAGGGTTGGGCGTCCTGACTTTC
CATRGQGLGVLTF
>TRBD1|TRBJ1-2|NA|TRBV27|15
TGTGCCAGCACCTCCGGGACAGGGTCTAACTATGGCTACACCTTC
CASTSGTGSNYGYTF
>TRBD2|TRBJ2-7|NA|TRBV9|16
TGTGCCAGCAGCCCGGGGACTAGCGGGGCGCACTACGAGCAGTACTTC
CASSPGTSGAHYEQYF
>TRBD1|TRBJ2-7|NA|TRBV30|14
TGTGCCTGGAGTGTCCGGACAGGGGCGTGGGAGCAGTACTTC
CAWSVRTGAWEQYF
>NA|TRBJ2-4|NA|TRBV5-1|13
TGCGCCAGCAGCTCTGTAGTGGAAAACATTCAGTACTTC
CASSSVVENIQYF
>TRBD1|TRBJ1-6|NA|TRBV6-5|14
TGTGCCAGCAGTTACGGGACAGCGAATTCACCCCTCCACTTT
CASSYGTANSPLHF
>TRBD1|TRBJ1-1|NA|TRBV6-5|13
TGTGCCAGCACCCGGGACAGCTGGCCTGAAGCTTTCTTT
CASTRDSWPEAFF
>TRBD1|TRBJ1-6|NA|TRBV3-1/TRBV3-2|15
TGTGCCAGCAGCACCGTCGGGACAGGGGACTCACCCCTCCACTTT
CASSTVGTGDSPLHF
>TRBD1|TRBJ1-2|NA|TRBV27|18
TGTGCCAGCAGTTTAAGCGGGAGACAGGGGGCGCGTAACTATGGCTACACCTTC
CASSLSGRQGARNYGYTF
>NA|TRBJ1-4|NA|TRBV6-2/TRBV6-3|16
TGTGCCAGCAGTTTTCTTCCAGGGGCAACTAATGAAAAACTGTTTTTT
CASSFLPGATNEKLFF
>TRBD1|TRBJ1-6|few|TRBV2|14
TGTGCCAGCAGTGAAGCCAGGGGGCTTTCACCCCTCCACTTT
CASSEARGLSPLHF
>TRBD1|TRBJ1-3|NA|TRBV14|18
TGTGCCAGCAGCCTACGGACAGGGGCGTTTTTCTCTGGAAACACCATATATTTT
CASSLRTGAFFSGNTIYF
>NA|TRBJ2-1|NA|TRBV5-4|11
TGTGCCAGCAGCTTTATCGGGGAGCAGTTCTTC
CASSFIGEQFF
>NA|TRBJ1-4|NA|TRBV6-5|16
TGTGCCAGCAGTTACACATTCCCGACAGGTCGGGAAAAACTGTTTTTT
CASSYTFPTGREKLFF
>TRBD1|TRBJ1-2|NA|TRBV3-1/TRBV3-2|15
TGTGCCAGCAGCCAGGCCGGACAGGGGGCGCGTGGCTACACCTTC
CASSQAGQGARGYTF
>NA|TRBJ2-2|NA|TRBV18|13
TGTGCCAGCTCACCCGACAGTCACCGGGAGCTGTTTTTT
CASSPDSHRELFF
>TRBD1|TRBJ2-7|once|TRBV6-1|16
TGTGCCAGCAGTGAGCGCTCGGACAGGGTCGACTACGAGCAGTACTTC
CASSERSDRVDYEQYF
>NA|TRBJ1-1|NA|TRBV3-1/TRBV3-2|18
TGTGCCAGCAGCCAAGTATGGGACACTCCGGGAGGGAACACTGAAGCTTTCTTT
CASSQVWDTPGGNTEAFF
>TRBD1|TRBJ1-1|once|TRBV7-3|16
TGTGCCAGCAGCAGATCCGGACAGGGGCTGAACACTGAAGCTTTCTTT
CASSRSGQGLNTEAFF
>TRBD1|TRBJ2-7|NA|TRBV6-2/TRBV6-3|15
TGTGCCAGCAGTCCACCGACAGGGAGAAGTGGCGAGCAGTACTTC
CASSPPTGRSGEQYF
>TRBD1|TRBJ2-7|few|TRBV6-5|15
TGTGCCAGCAGTTTAGGACAGGGAAGCTCCTACGAGCAGTACTTC
CASSLGQGSSYEQYF
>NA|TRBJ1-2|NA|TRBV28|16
TGTGCCAGCAGTCTGACAGTCTCGTTTTCTAACTATGGCTACACCTTC
CASSLTVSFSNYGYTF
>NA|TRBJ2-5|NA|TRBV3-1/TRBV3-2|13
TGTGCCAGCAGCCAAGGGGGGCCCGAGGCCCAGTACTTC
CASSQGGPEAQYF
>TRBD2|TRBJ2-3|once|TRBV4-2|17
TGTGCCAGCAGCCTCAGTAGCGGGGGGTCTAGCACAGATACGCAGTATTTT
CASSLSSGGSSTDTQYF
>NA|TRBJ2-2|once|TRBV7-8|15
TGTGCCAGCAGCTTATTGGGGGGGAACACCGGGGAGCTGTTTTTT
CASSLLGGNTGELFF
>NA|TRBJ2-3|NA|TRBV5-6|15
TGTGCCAGCAGCTTGACCGGGGTTAGCACAGATACGCAGTATTTT
CASSLTGVSTDTQYF
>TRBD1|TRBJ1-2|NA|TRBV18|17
TGTGCCAGCTCACCACCTCCCGGGACAGGGGCGAACTATGGCTACACCTTC
CASSPPPGTGANYGYTF
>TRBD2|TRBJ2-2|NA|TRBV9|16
TGTGCCAGCAGCGAAACCTCGGGACTAAACACCGGGGAGCTGTTTTTT
CASSETSGLNTGELFF
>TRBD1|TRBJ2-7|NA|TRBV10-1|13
TGCGCCAGCAGTGAGGGACAGGGGGACGAGCAGTACTTC
CASSEGQGDEQYF
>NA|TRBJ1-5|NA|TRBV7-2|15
TGTGCCAGCAGCGAAGGGGGGGGGAGCAATCAGCCCCAGCATTTT
CASSEGGGSNQPQHF
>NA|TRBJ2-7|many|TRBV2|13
TGTGCCAGCAGCCGACAGCGCTCCTACGAGCAGTACTTC
CASSRQRSYEQYF
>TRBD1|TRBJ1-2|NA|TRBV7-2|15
TGTGCCAGCAGCTTAACGACAGGGGATAACTATGGCTACACCTTC
CASSLTTGDNYGYTF
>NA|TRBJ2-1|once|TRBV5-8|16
TGTGCCAGCAGTTACACGAGTAGCGGTCTATACAATGAGCAGTTCTTC
CASSYTSSGLYNEQFF
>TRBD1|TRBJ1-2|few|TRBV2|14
TGTGCCAGCAGTCCGACAGGGGGCTTTTATGGCTACACCTTC
CASSPTGGFYGYTF
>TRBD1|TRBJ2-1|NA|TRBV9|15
TGTGCCAGCAGTCCCCGGGACAGTACCTACAATGAGCAGTTCTTC
CASSPRDSTYNEQFF
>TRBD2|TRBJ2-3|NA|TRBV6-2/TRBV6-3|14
TGTGCCAGCAGTCGGGGGGGGAGCACAGATACGCAGTATTTT
CASSRGGSTDTQYF
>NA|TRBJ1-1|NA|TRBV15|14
TGTGCCACCAGCAGAGATAGGAGGGGCACTGAAGCTTTCTTT
CATSRDRRGTEAFF